Sequencing of this T cell receptor (beta chain) was carried out in a study of blood T cell repertoires in COVID-19. Whole-study context: In each case, the material was cDNA or gDNA derived from T cells, B-cell-depleted T cells, or PBMCs.

Looked up from germline, CDR1 is SGHAT and CDR2 is FQNNGV. The V end was cut by 2 bases, the J end by 0 bases, with 10 bases between. This CDR3 comprises 16 residues. Generated by immunoSEQ multiplex PCR, the TCRdb table keeps only in-frame clones and is missing some. The sample holds 150,000 or so clones, over 70% seen once. The TCR sequence derives from a woman aged 50 to 60 in a cohort exposed to, infected with or recovered from COVID-19 (not recorded which). Source material: PBMCs or T cells enriched from blood (not recorded which). This chain uses TRBV11-2 with TRBJ2-2; D is undetermined. The CDR3 reads CASSLSVATNTGELFF. DNA for the CDR3: TGTGCCAGCAGCTTAAGCGTGGCAACGAACACCGGGGAGCTGTTTTTT.